These T cell receptor beta chains were read from a single sample in a study of blood T cell repertoires in COVID-19. Some clones are missing from TCRdb's copy, which holds only in-frame ones; the method was immunoSEQ multiplex PCR. The sample has 220,000 or so clones, roughly four fifths seen once. The sample was PBMCs or T cells enriched from blood (not recorded which). These receptors were collected from a woman aged 40 to 55 with acute COVID-19. The CDR3 runs from the conserved cysteine through the conserved F or W. The D gene is left open where the match is weak. A row's size may be missing; if present it is once, few, many or a size class.

CDR3 length: 12
D gene: .
J gene: TRBJ1-1
V gene: TRBV4-3
clone size: .
CDR3 DNA: TGCGCCAGCAGCCAAGGACAGTTTGAAGCTTTCTTT
CDR3 protein: CASSQGQFEAFF

CDR3 length: 13
D gene: .
J gene: TRBJ2-7
V gene: TRBV7-2
clone size: .
CDR3 DNA: TGTGCCAGCCGGTTGGGCGGGGACTTTGAGCAGTACTTC
CDR3 protein: CASRLGGDFEQYF

CDR3 length: 15
D gene: .
J gene: TRBJ2-3
V gene: TRBV7-9
clone size: .
CDR3 DNA: TGTGCCAGCAGCTTCGGCGGGGAACTCACAGATACGCAGTATTTT
CDR3 protein: CASSFGGELTDTQYF

CDR3 length: 16
D gene: TRBD1
J gene: TRBJ1-3
V gene: TRBV9
clone size: .
CDR3 DNA: TGTGCCAGCAGCGCCCAGACAGGGGGTGCTGGAAACACCATATATTTT
CDR3 protein: CASSAQTGGAGNTIYF

CDR3 length: 15
D gene: .
J gene: TRBJ2-5
V gene: TRBV11-2
clone size: .
CDR3 DNA: TGTGCCAGCAGCTTCAATGGGCCGCCTCGCGAGACCCAGTACTTC
CDR3 protein: CASSFNGPPRETQYF

CDR3 length: 14
D gene: TRBD1
J gene: TRBJ2-7
V gene: TRBV27
clone size: .
CDR3 DNA: TGTGCCAGCAGTCACGGACAGGGAATGTACGAGCAGTACTTC
CDR3 protein: CASSHGQGMYEQYF

CDR3 length: 17
D gene: TRBD1
J gene: TRBJ1-5
V gene: TRBV4-1
clone size: .
CDR3 DNA: TGCGCCAGCAGCCCGACCGGGACAGGGGGAAGCAATCAGCCCCAGCATTTT
CDR3 protein: CASSPTGTGGSNQPQHF

CDR3 length: 14
D gene: .
J gene: TRBJ1-5
V gene: TRBV27
clone size: .
CDR3 DNA: TGTGCCAGCAGTCCCAGGGGAGGCAATCAGCCCCAGCATTTT
CDR3 protein: CASSPRGGNQPQHF

CDR3 length: 16
D gene: TRBD2
J gene: TRBJ2-1
V gene: TRBV11-2
clone size: .
CDR3 DNA: TGTGCCAGCACGATAAATTGGGCTAGCGGTTACAATGAGCAGTTCTTC
CDR3 protein: CASTINWASGYNEQFF

CDR3 length: 15
D gene: .
J gene: TRBJ2-3
V gene: TRBV5-1
clone size: .
CDR3 DNA: TGCGCCAGCATCCGCGGGGACTCTAGCACAGATACGCAGTATTTT
CDR3 protein: CASIRGDSSTDTQYF

CDR3 length: 13
D gene: .
J gene: TRBJ2-5
V gene: TRBV7-9
clone size: .
CDR3 DNA: TGTGCCAGCAGCCCTACCGGAGGTGAGACCCAGTACTTC
CDR3 protein: CASSPTGGETQYF

CDR3 length: 18
D gene: TRBD2
J gene: TRBJ2-3
V gene: TRBV9
clone size: .
CDR3 DNA: TGTGCCAGCAGCCCTGACGCTAGCGGTAGGCGGGTCACAGATACGCAGTATTTT
CDR3 protein: CASSPDASGRRVTDTQYF

CDR3 length: 15
D gene: .
J gene: TRBJ2-3
V gene: TRBV9
clone size: .
CDR3 DNA: TGTGCCAGCAGCGTCACAGCGGCCTACACAGATACGCAGTATTTT
CDR3 protein: CASSVTAAYTDTQYF

CDR3 length: 14
D gene: .
J gene: TRBJ1-3
V gene: TRBV18
clone size: .
CDR3 DNA: TGTGCCAGCTCACCCCCAGTACGCCGGGACACCATATATTTT
CDR3 protein: CASSPPVRRDTIYF

CDR3 length: 13
D gene: TRBD1
J gene: TRBJ1-2
V gene: TRBV7-9
clone size: .
CDR3 DNA: TGTGCCAGCAGCGTACAGGGGCTCGGTGGCTACACCTTC
CDR3 protein: CASSVQGLGGYTF

CDR3 length: 14
D gene: TRBD2
J gene: TRBJ2-1
V gene: TRBV7-3
clone size: .
CDR3 DNA: TGTGCCAGCAGCTTTGGACTAGCGGGAGATGAGCAGTTCTTC
CDR3 protein: CASSFGLAGDEQFF

CDR3 length: 14
D gene: .
J gene: TRBJ1-1
V gene: TRBV19
clone size: .
CDR3 DNA: TGTGCCAGTAGTAAGTACCCCCGGGGAACTGAAGCTTTCTTT
CDR3 protein: CASSKYPRGTEAFF

CDR3 length: 13
D gene: .
J gene: TRBJ2-3
V gene: TRBV7-3
clone size: .
CDR3 DNA: TGTGCCAGCAGCACACGAGGCGCAGATACGCAGTATTTT
CDR3 protein: CASSTRGADTQYF

CDR3 length: 15
D gene: .
J gene: TRBJ2-6
V gene: TRBV14
clone size: .
CDR3 DNA: TGTGCCAGCAGACGGGGGAACTCTGGGGCCAACGTCCTGACTTTC
CDR3 protein: CASRRGNSGANVLTF

CDR3 length: 11
D gene: TRBD1
J gene: TRBJ2-2
V gene: TRBV2
clone size: .
CDR3 DNA: TGTGCCAGCAGTGGGGGACAGGCTCTGTTTTTT
CDR3 protein: CASSGGQALFF

CDR3 length: 14
D gene: TRBD1
J gene: TRBJ1-6
V gene: TRBV5-6
clone size: .
CDR3 DNA: TGTGCCAGCAGCCCGGGACAGGGAAATTCACCCCTCCACTTT
CDR3 protein: CASSPGQGNSPLHF

CDR3 length: 15
D gene: .
J gene: TRBJ1-2
V gene: TRBV11-1
clone size: few
CDR3 DNA: TGTGCCAGCAGCCCCCTAAGGACAGTAAACTATGGCTACACCTTC
CDR3 protein: CASSPLRTVNYGYTF